This TCR beta chain was observed in a study of blood T cells in healthy people across ages. Study observations and caveats: PBMCs that were unsorted prevented a conclusive naive versus antigen-experienced comparison. It was the long-lived donors that had more naive CD4+ cells and higher diversity than aged donors.

The CDR3 totals 14 residues. V was pared by 1 base and J by 11 bases, with 17 bases between. Germline CDR1 LGHNA, CDR2 YSLEER. The second PCR ran about 6 to 12 cycles with a sample-barcoded 5' primer and J-beta primers. TCRdb redid the calling of the 5' RACE reads with MiXCR, one entry per CDR3 protein. The data hold about 1.8 million distinct CDR3 sequences, with roughly 52% observed a single time. Concerning this clonotype itself: Its antigen remains unknown.

Sequencing was performed on blood. The rearrangement joins TRBV4-3 to TRBJ2-5; possible D gene TRBD1, 6 bases. This TCR came from a middle-aged woman in good health. The CDR3 protein is CASSQGSGDNEQYF. In nucleotides, the CDR3 is TGCGCCAGCAGCCAAGGTTCCGGGGACAATGAGCAGTACTTC.